This T cell receptor (beta chain) stems from a study of T-cell reconstitution after alpha-beta-depleted transplantation in children. This clonotype was detected a few times. The V gene's germline CDR1 is DFQATT and CDR2 SNEGSKA (reference sequence). The CDR3 sequence is 16 residues long. After removal of 4 bases from V and 1 base from J, the junction contained 7 bases not matched to a gene. Unique molecular identifiers featured in how the TCRbeta library was prepared. MiXCR, run by TCRdb on the PCR reads, gives a single entry per CDR3 protein. The data contain 400,000 to 500,000 distinct CDR3 sequences, about 11% of them singletons.

V is TRBV20-1 and J is TRBJ2-1, with 10 positions matching TRBD2. This TCR was sampled from a human donor who donated a stem cell graft to a child with acute myeloid leukemia. The material was PBMCs from the stem cell graft donor, obtained from the stem cell graft. Here the CDR3 DNA reads TGCAGTGCTACGTCCGGGACTAGCGTGTCCTACAATGAGCAGTTCTTC. Translated, it gives CSATSGTSVSYNEQFF.